This T cell receptor (beta chain) was sequenced in a study of blood T cell repertoires in COVID-19. On the study more broadly: From the United States, Italy and Spain came samples of acute and convalescent COVID-19. Sample material is recorded as cDNA or gDNA derived from T cells, B-cell-depleted T cells, or PBMCs.

The CDR3 contains 14 residues. The germline V gene has CDR1 MDHEN and CDR2 SYDVKM. V was pared by 2 bases and J by 3 bases, with 8 bases between. Authors' analysis steps: Researchers report that nucleated cell counts were estimated from reference gene primer amplification. Using immunoSEQ multiplex PCR, the repertoire was profiled, and TCRdb retains in-frame clones only, with some absent. Clone size and the V and J calls come from that table; the DNA yielded D and trimming. The sample consists of around 110,000 clones, over 65% of them appearing once. The receptor's source is a man younger than 40 with acute or convalescent COVID-19. Sequences were obtained from peripheral blood. V gene TRBV28 combines with J gene TRBJ1-5; D not resolved. The CDR3 coding sequence is TGTGCCAGCAGTTTAAGCGGTTTCAATCAGCCCCAGCATTTT. It encodes CASSLSGFNQPQHF.